This T cell receptor beta chain comes out of a study of T-cell reconstitution after alpha-beta-depleted transplantation in children. This clonotype was seen more than once but under ten times. Preparation of the TCRbeta library used unique molecular identifiers. TCRdb ran MiXCR on the PCR reads and lists one entry per CDR3 protein. The table includes just under 350,000 distinct CDR3 sequences, around 15% detected once. The germline V gene has CDR1 MGHRA and CDR2 YSYEKL. The junction had 10 bases not matched to a gene; V was cut back by 1 base and J by 6 bases. The CDR3 covers 18 residues. The clonotype was recovered from a male patient aged 2 to 9 who had a stem cell transplant for acute lymphoblastic leukemia, so the T cells may come from the graft donor. The rearrangement joins TRBV4-1 to TRBJ2-2; 11 bases fit TRBD1. The sequences come from PBMCs, mostly from graft donor cells, collected 360 days after TCRalphabeta/CD19-depleted stem cell transplant. The CDR3 here is CASSQGGGTGGLSGELFF. CDR3 DNA: TGCGCCAGCAGCCAAGGGGGTGGGACAGGGGGGTTATCCGGGGAGCTGTTTTTT.